Presented here are 7 T cell receptor beta chains from one specimen sequenced in a study of blood T cells in healthy people across ages. Then a second PCR, running about 7 to 11 cycles, was carried out with a sample-barcoded 5' primer and a J-beta primer mix. Using its own MiXCR run on the 5' RACE reads, TCRdb lists one record per CDR3 protein. The sample contains 450,000 to 700,000 distinct CDR3 sequences, roughly a quarter of which appear only once. The source material was blood. These receptors all stem from a woman between 65 and 79 years old in good health.

The rearrangement joins TRBV4-2 to TRBJ1-1; 9 nucleotides line up with TRBD1. This CDR3 spans 19 amino acids. In germline, CDR1 is LGHNA, CDR2 YNFKEQ. The J segment lost 4 bases and the V segment lost 1 base, leaving 16 bases of the junction unmatched. The DNA of the CDR3 is TGTGCCAGCAGCCAAGCCCGGGGGACAGGGAACGATTTAGGCACTGAAGCTTTCTTT. Its protein is CASSQARGTGNDLGTEAFF.

The V and J genes are TRBV4-3 and TRBJ2-3, with a weak D call TRBD2 (5 bases). CDR1 and CDR2 (germline): LGHNA, YSLEER. The CDR3 runs 16 residues. V gave up 5 bases and J gave up 5 bases, with 20 bases separating them. The CDR3 DNA reads TGCGCCAGCAGCGGAGGACTGGCCACCTTAAGAGATACGCAGTATTTT. It translates to CASSGGLATLRDTQYF.

The chain employs TRBV7-8 and TRBJ2-3; TRBD2 aligns across 11 bases. J was trimmed by 4 bases and V by 5 bases; bases with no gene match: 8. Germline V CDR1 and CDR2: SGHVS, FQNEAQ. This CDR3 spans 16 amino acids. For the CDR3, the DNA is TGTGCCAGCAGCGTGTTCACTAGCGGGAGTGCAGATACGCAGTATTTT. Protein: CASSVFTSGSADTQYF.

V gene TRBV15 combines with J gene TRBJ2-4; D unresolved. The V and J ends lost 4 bases and 0 bases respectively, with 10 bases between them. CDR3 length: 15 amino acids. Germline lookup yields CDR1 LNHNV and CDR2 YYDKDF (reference sequence). The CDR3 here is CATSTGTLAKNIQYF. In nucleotides, the CDR3 is TGTGCCACCAGCACAGGAACCTTAGCCAAAAACATTCAGTACTTC.

V and J are TRBV29-1 and TRBJ2-2; either TRBD1 or TRBD2 may supply D (5 bases each). V was trimmed by 5 bases and J by 2 bases, leaving 9 bases between them. The CDR3 length is 13 residues. From germline, CDR1 is SQVTM and CDR2 ANQGSEA. The CDR3 bases are TGCAGCGTTCGGGACGGTAACACCGGGGAGCTGTTTTTT. It is translated as CSVRDGNTGELFF.

This clonotype was recorded a few times. CDR3 region: CASSLYAGDSYNEQFF. The CDR3 DNA reads as TGTGCCAGCAGCTTGTACGCGGGGGACTCCTACAATGAGCAGTTCTTC. V gene TRBV5-6 combines with J gene TRBJ2-1, with TRBD2 identical over 7 bases. The V gene's germline CDR1 is SGHDT and CDR2 YYEEEE. The V gene end was trimmed by 1 base and the J gene end by 0 bases; junction bases not matched to a gene: 4. The CDR3 length is 16 residues.

V gene TRBV10-3 combines with J gene TRBJ1-2; D gene uncertain. CDR1 and CDR2 from the germline V gene are ENHRY and SYGVKD. Trimming left V 10 bases short and J 8 bases short, with 17 bases between. This CDR3 is 12 amino acids long. The CDR3 bases are TGTGCCACCCTAAACAGCAGTTGGGGCTACACCTTC. This codes for CATLNSSWGYTF.